This paragraph reports one TCR beta chain. Its antigen is undetermined. The data belong to a study of cytomegalovirus exposure and HLA in healthy donors. General study findings and limits: A later examination showed that TCR association rates differed by HLA locus, with DRB1 most and HLA-C fewest.

PCR amplification relied on 60 Vbeta primers (plus 13 Jbeta primers). Assay: immunoSEQ multiplex PCR; the TCRdb copy retains only in-frame clones and omits some. The sample has approximately 300,000 clones; 75% to 90% are singletons. V lost 0 bases and J 0 bases, leaving 6 bases between the germline ends. Per the germline V gene, CDR1 is SGHRS and CDR2 is YFSETQ. The CDR3 spans 15 residues. V and J are TRBV5-1 and TRBJ2-2; no firm D call. The sequencing input was PBMCs. This sequence originates from a girl aged 2 to 9 in good health and CMV-seronegative. The CDR3 DNA is TGCGCCAGCAGCTTGGCAGTCGCGAACACCGGGGAGCTGTTTTTT. This codes for CASSLAVANTGELFF.